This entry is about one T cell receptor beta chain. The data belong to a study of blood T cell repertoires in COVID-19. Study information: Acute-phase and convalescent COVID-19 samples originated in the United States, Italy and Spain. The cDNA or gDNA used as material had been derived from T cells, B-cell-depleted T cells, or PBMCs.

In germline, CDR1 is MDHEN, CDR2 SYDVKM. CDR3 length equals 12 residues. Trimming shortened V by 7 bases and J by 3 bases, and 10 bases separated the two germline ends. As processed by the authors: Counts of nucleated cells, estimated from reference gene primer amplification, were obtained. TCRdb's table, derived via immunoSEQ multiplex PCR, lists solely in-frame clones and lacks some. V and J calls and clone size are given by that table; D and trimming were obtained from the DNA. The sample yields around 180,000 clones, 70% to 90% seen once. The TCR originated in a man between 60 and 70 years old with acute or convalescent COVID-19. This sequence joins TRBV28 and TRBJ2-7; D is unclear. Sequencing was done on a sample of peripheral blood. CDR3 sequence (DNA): TGTGCCAGCACCGTGGGCCTCTACGAGCAGTACTTC. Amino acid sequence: CASTVGLYEQYF. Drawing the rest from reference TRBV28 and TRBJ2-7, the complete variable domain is DVKVTQSSRYLVKRTGEKVFLECVQDMDHENMFWYRQDPGLGLRLIYFSYDVKMKEKGDIPEGYSVSREKKERFSLILESASTNQTSMYLCASTVGLYEQYFGPGTRLTVT.